One sample yielded the 18 T cell receptor beta chains listed below, sequenced in a study of T cells after yellow fever vaccination (dated by TCRdb to the late 2010s). The sample's treatment or condition label, decoded: live attenuated yellow fever vaccine strain. Receptors were amplified or captured by 5' RACE. This sample was sequenced with an Illumina HiSeq 2500. The public reads were run again by TCRdb, first through fastp at Q25 and then through MiXCR, and only productive beta chains were kept. Under each unique CDR3 protein, matching rows form one entry showing the most common genes and DNA. This sample gives about 400,000 distinct CDR3 sequences in total; about 6% of them show up just once. Approximately 16% of the sample is in the top ten clones. Sequences were derived from PBMCs, sampled 5 days after the yellow fever booster vaccination. The source is a man aged 25-45 years who received the YFV17D yellow fever vaccine.

The sample holds many counts of this clonotype. The chain uses TRBV28 and TRBJ2-4; 11 positions match TRBD1. The CDR3 runs to 15 residues. Trimming took 3 bases from V and 8 from J; bases not matched to a gene: 6. Germline loops: CDR1 MDHEN, CDR2 SYDVKM. DNA for the CDR3: TGTGCCAGCAGTTTGGTGGACAGGGGGCAGGACATTCAGTACTTC. It encodes CASSLVDRGQDIQYF.

In its sample, this clonotype was seen many times. CDR3 protein: CASSLGAGAPYEQYF. The CDR3 DNA follows: TGTGCCAGCAGCTTAGGAGCGGGAGCACCCTACGAGCAGTACTTC. The chain links TRBV7-2 to TRBJ2-7; 8 bases fit TRBD2. The CDR3 is made up of 15 amino acids. Germline V lookup: CDR1 SGHTA, CDR2 FQGNSA. V lost 1 base, J lost 2 bases, and 4 bases stayed unmatched.

As regards this clonotype: A read error is possible here, since a much larger clone lies one base away. The chain carries TRBV11-2 and TRBJ2-1; 11 nucleotides line up with TRBD2. With 8 bases clipped from V and 4 bases from J, the junction kept 16 bases outside the gene matches. Germline lookup yields CDR1 SGHAT and CDR2 FQNNGV. The CDR3 contains 18 residues. The DNA of the CDR3 is TGTGCCAGCTGCCCCGGGGGTAGCGGGAGGGCCGAATACAATGAGCAGTTCTTC. Protein product: CASCPGGSGRAEYNEQFF.

This clonotype was detected only a few times. The chain joins TRBV27 to TRBJ2-1, with 12 bases identical to TRBD2. The CDR3 runs 12 residues. V shed 6 bases and J 12 bases; nucleotides not matched to a gene: 3. In germline, CDR1 is MNHEY, CDR2 SMNVEV (reference sequence). The CDR3 protein is CASRTSGRGQFF. Written as DNA, the CDR3 is TGTGCCAGCAGGACTAGCGGGAGAGGGCAGTTCTTC.

J is TRBJ2-1 and V is TRBV19; 7 bases are a match to TRBD2. CDR1 LNHDA and CDR2 SQIVND come from the germline V gene (reference sequence). J was trimmed by 8 bases and V by 5 bases; bases with no gene match: 9. The CDR3 consists of 14 residues. The CDR3 region is CASSWRLARDEQFF. CDR3 DNA: TGTGCCAGTAGTTGGAGACTAGCTAGAGATGAGCAGTTCTTC.

Ten or more counts support this clonotype. The CDR3 loop reads CASSVVAGGPYNEQFF. DNA for the CDR3: TGTGCCAGCAGCGTAGTGGCGGGAGGGCCGTACAATGAGCAGTTCTTC. The gene calls are TRBV9 and TRBJ2-1; 9 nucleotides line up with TRBD2. CDR3 length: 16 amino acids. Germline loops: CDR1 SGDLS, CDR2 YYNGEE. V dropped 0 bases and J dropped 4; count of bases not matched to a gene: 5.

In its sample, this clonotype was seen many times. The chain uses TRBV18 and TRBJ1-5; D ambiguous. V lost 1 base, J lost 6 bases, and 19 bases lay in between. Germline lookup yields CDR1 KGHSH and CDR2 LQKENI. The length of the CDR3 is 17 residues. The CDR3 sequence: CASSPRALVEGSQPQHF. CDR3 nucleotides: TGTGCCAGCTCACCACGGGCTTTGGTAGAGGGTAGTCAGCCCCAGCATTTT.

This clonotype was found a few times. This chain uses TRBV2 with TRBJ1-3; D remains unclear. The CDR3 contains 17 residues. The V gene's germline CDR1 is SNHLY and CDR2 FYNNEI. The ends were cut back, 7 bases at V and 0 bases at J, with 19 bases in the middle. CDR3 amino acids: CASTPPNTASSGNTIYF. The CDR3 nucleotides are TGTGCCAGCACCCCTCCAAACACCGCGAGCTCTGGAAACACCATATATTTT.

In its sample, this clonotype was seen a few times. The CDR3: CASSLDVQETQYF. The CDR3 DNA sequence: TGTGCCAGCAGCTTGGACGTCCAAGAGACCCAGTACTTC. The chain has TRBV5-4 and TRBJ2-5; D remains unclear. The CDR3 is made up of 13 amino acids. The V gene's germline CDR1 is SGHNT and CDR2 YYREEE (reference sequence). V lost 0 bases, J lost 1 base, and 4 bases lay in between.

This clonotype has a count of ten or more. The V call is TRBV20-1, the J call TRBJ2-5; a weak D match, TRBD2 (6 bases). Germline CDR1 and CDR2: DFQATT and SNEGSKA (reference sequence). This CDR3 comprises 13 residues. With 7 bases removed from V and 5 bases from J, the gap between germline ends came to 17 bases. The CDR3 reads CSVSSPAGETQYF. CDR3 DNA: TGCAGTGTTAGTTCGCCGGCGGGGGAGACCCAGTACTTC.

This clonotype was detected a few times. The chain carries TRBV28 and TRBJ2-7; 10 bases are a match to TRBD2. The V segment lost 4 bases and the J segment 3 bases; nucleotides outside the gene matches: 6. Per the germline V gene, CDR1 is MDHEN and CDR2 is SYDVKM. CDR3 size: 15 residues. CDR3 coding DNA: TGTGCCAGCAGTTCGGCTAGCGGGGGCGGCTACGAGCAGTACTTC. Protein product: CASSSASGGGYEQYF.

This clonotype was counted only a few times. This chain joins TRBV30 and TRBJ2-7; no clear D gene. Germline lookup yields CDR1 GTSNPN and CDR2 SVGIG (reference sequence). The CDR3 loop spans 13 amino acids. Trimming left V 5 bases short and J 4 bases short, with 15 bases between. For the CDR3, the DNA is TGTGCCTGGCGAGGCATACGGTCTTACGAGCAGTACTTC. Amino acid sequence: CAWRGIRSYEQYF.

Remarks on this clonotype: This may be a read error: a much more frequent sequence differs by one nucleotide. The chain employs TRBV3-1 and TRBJ2-7; no definite D call. This CDR3 spans 15 amino acids. The germline V gene has CDR1 LGHDT and CDR2 YNNKEL (reference sequence). The CDR3 protein is CASCQGTTRTYEQYF. CDR3 nucleotides: TGTGCCAGCTGCCAAGGAACAACAAGGACCTACGAGCAGTACTTC.

This clonotype was detected ten times or more. The rearrangement joins TRBV6-6 to TRBJ2-4; D unclear. The germline CDR1 and CDR2 sequences are MNHNY and SVGAGI (reference sequence). V was clipped by 10 bases and J by 5 bases, with 15 bases between them. The CDR3 totals 13 residues. The CDR3 sequence: CATTDRAQNIQYF. For the CDR3, the DNA is TGTGCCACCACAGACCGGGCCCAAAACATTCAGTACTTC.

This clonotype was counted at least ten times. This rearrangement joins TRBV15 to TRBJ2-2; no clear D gene. Germline V CDR1 and CDR2: LNHNV, YYDKDF (reference sequence). The CDR3 totals 14 residues. Trimming took off 0 bases at V and 6 bases at J, with 8 bases between the two ends. CDR3 sequence reads: CATSRDLVSGELFF. The CDR3 bases are TGTGCCACCAGCAGAGATCTGGTTTCCGGGGAGCTGTTTTTT.

This clonotype appeared a few times. The V gene is TRBV27, the J gene TRBJ1-1, with 9 bases identical to TRBD1. The V gene's germline CDR1 is MNHEY and CDR2 SMNVEV (reference sequence). This CDR3 is 15 amino acids long. The trim removed 4 bases at V and 1 base at J, leaving 4 bases unmatched. CDR3 protein: CASSSRDRANTEAFF. As DNA, the CDR3 is TGTGCCAGCAGTTCCCGGGACAGGGCGAACACTGAAGCTTTCTTT.

The V and J genes are TRBV5-5 and TRBJ1-2; 9 bases map to TRBD1. Germline lookup yields CDR1 SGHKS and CDR2 YYEKEE (reference sequence). V was pared by 2 bases and J by 3 bases, with 5 bases of the junction left unmatched. This CDR3 is built from 15 residues. CDR3 loop: CASSFGQGWDYGYTF. The DNA of the CDR3 is TGTGCCAGCAGCTTCGGACAGGGGTGGGACTATGGCTACACCTTC.

The chain recombines TRBV12-3 or TRBV12-4 with TRBJ2-3; D unresolved. The CDR3 runs 13 residues. V was trimmed by 7 bases and J by 4 bases, leaving 12 bases between them. The CDR3 here is CASTMRFSDTQYF. In DNA form, the CDR3 reads TGTGCCAGCACAATGCGGTTCTCAGATACGCAGTATTTT.